The 11 T cell receptor beta chains listed next were all sequenced from one sample in a study of CD8+ T cells in alopecia areata. Investigators isolated RNA and reverse transcribed it into cDNA to act as the sequencing template. Sequencing was performed with immunoSEQ multiplex PCR; in TCRdb, only in-frame clones are kept and a portion is missing. In the table there are tens of thousands of clones, 44% of which are singletons. The sequenced sample consisted of NKG2D-low CD8+ T cells sorted from blood. These receptors came from a human donor with alopecia areata.

In its sample, this clone was seen once. CDR3 sequence reads: CASSQPRTGVAKNIQYF. CDR3 DNA: TGCGCCAGCAGCCAACCTCGGACAGGGGTGGCCAAAAACATTCAGTACTTC. The chain combines TRBV4-1 with TRBJ2-4, with 9 bases fitting TRBD1. J lost 1 base, V lost 2 bases, and 6 bases had no gene match. From germline, CDR1 is MGHRA and CDR2 YSYEKL. This CDR3 is 17 amino acids long.

The V and J genes are TRBV11-1 and TRBJ2-1; 11 bases agree with TRBD2. The germline V gene encodes CDR1 SGHAT and CDR2 FQDESV (reference sequence). J gave up 6 bases and V 0 bases, and 1 base lay outside the gene matches. CDR3 size: 15 residues. In DNA form, the CDR3 reads TGTGCCAGCAGCTTAGCCACTAGCGGGGGCAATGAGCAGTTCTTC. The encoded protein is CASSLATSGGNEQFF.

The genes are TRBV2 and TRBJ2-5; 7 nucleotides align to TRBD1. CDR3 length: 15 residues. With V trimmed by 6 bases and J by 5 bases, 12 bases remained unmatched. CDR1 SNHLY and CDR2 FYNNEI come from the germline V gene. CDR3 DNA sequence: TGTGCCAGCAGAGGGGGCGGTAATCAGAAGGAGACCCAGTACTTC. It yields the protein CASRGGGNQKETQYF.

J is TRBJ2-7 and V is TRBV2; TRBD2 is a possible D gene (6 bases). The germline CDR1 and CDR2 sequences are SNHLY and FYNNEI. CDR3 length: 13 residues. Trimming removed 8 bases at V and 2 bases at J, with 13 bases between. The CDR3 DNA is TGTGCCAGCTACGGGACTGATCCCTACGAGCAGTACTTC. This translates into CASYGTDPYEQYF.

This clone was detected a few times. This chain joins TRBV7-9 and TRBJ2-5, with 7 bases identical to TRBD1. The CDR3 contains 14 residues. The germline V gene encodes CDR1 SEHNR and CDR2 FQNEAQ (reference sequence). V lost 1 base and J lost 3; bases outside the gene matches: 2. CDR3 region: CASSLETGKETQYF. CDR3 nucleotides: TGTGCCAGCAGCTTAGAGACAGGGAAAGAGACCCAGTACTTC.

This clone was picked up a small number of times. The chain links TRBV27 to TRBJ2-7; TRBD1 matches 7 bases. This CDR3 has 14 residues. Germline V lookup: CDR1 MNHEY, CDR2 SMNVEV (reference sequence). Unmatched junction bases numbered 5, after V lost 3 bases and J lost 3 bases. The CDR3, as DNA: TGTGCCAGCAGTTTTTCTACAGGGGTCTACGAGCAGTACTTC. As protein: CASSFSTGVYEQYF.

The chain is built from TRBV4-1 and TRBJ1-2, with D hard to call. This CDR3 region has 15 residues. The V gene's germline CDR1 is MGHRA and CDR2 YSYEKL. Between the trimmed V and J ends, which lost 0 bases and 1 base, there was a span of 9 bases. In nucleotides, the CDR3 is TGCGCCAGCAGCCAAGAACACAAGGTTAACTATGGCTACACCTTC. This codes for CASSQEHKVNYGYTF.

This clone was seen a few times. The CDR3 region is CASSFRGTSYEQYF. CDR3 bases: TGTGCCAGCAGTTTTCGGGGGACCTCCTACGAGCAGTACTTC. The J gene is TRBJ2-7, the V gene TRBV28; D may be TRBD2 (6 bases). Germline V gene data show CDR1 as MDHEN and CDR2 as SYDVKM. The V end lost 3 bases, the J end lost 0 bases, and 9 bases lay between the germline ends. This CDR3 has 14 amino acids.

J is TRBJ1-1 and V is TRBV4-1; weak D call: TRBD1 (6 bases). The ends were cut back, 6 bases at V and 5 bases at J, with 16 bases in the middle. The CDR3 covers 14 residues. Germline V lookup: CDR1 MGHRA, CDR2 YSYEKL. CDR3 sequence: CASRHTGLETEAFF. The CDR3 bases are TGCGCCAGCAGGCATACAGGGTTAGAAACTGAAGCTTTCTTT.

The gene calls are TRBV4-1 and TRBJ1-1; D unclear. The CDR3 sequence is 15 residues long. Trimming shortened V by 0 bases and J by 3 bases, and 11 bases separated the two germline ends. Per the germline V gene, CDR1 is MGHRA and CDR2 is YSYEKL. This CDR3 is CASSQDSRGDTEAFF. CDR3 sequence (DNA): TGCGCCAGCAGCCAAGATAGCCGGGGTGACACTGAAGCTTTCTTT.

This clone was seen once. CDR3 nucleotides: TGTGCCAGCCTTAATCGACAGGGGAGCTCCTACGAGCAGTACTTC. It translates to CASLNRQGSSYEQYF. The J gene is TRBJ2-7, the V gene TRBV2; 8 nucleotides align to TRBD1. This CDR3 spans 15 amino acids. The junction had 9 bases not matched to a gene; V was cut back by 8 bases and J by 0 bases. CDR1 is SNHLY and CDR2 is FYNNEI in the germline V gene.